Here is one T cell receptor (beta chain) with its context. Antigen specificity is unknown. The sample belongs to a study of cytomegalovirus exposure and HLA in healthy donors. On the study more broadly: The approximately 670 first-cohort repertoires shared a platform with the 130 or so validation repertoires, as reported in a later analysis. Study conclusions and caveats: First-cohort TCR clusters were later found to tend to co-occur in the 90 to 150 validation repertoires.

This table comes from immunoSEQ multiplex PCR, and its TCRdb copy is limited to in-frame clones, with some not included. The table lists 200,000 to 300,000 clones, about 90% of them singletons. V was clipped by 6 bases and J by 3 bases; unmatched bases: 9. From germline, CDR1 is MDHEN and CDR2 SYDVKM. The CDR3 has 16 residues. Sequencing was done on a sample of PBMCs. The chain joins TRBV28 to TRBJ1-5, with 9 bases aligning to TRBD1. The TCR originated in a man between 18 and 29 years old in good health and CMV-seropositive. Written as DNA, the CDR3 is TGTGCCAGCAGGTGGGGGACAGGGTCTGTCAATCAGCCCCAGCATTTT. This codes for CASRWGTGSVNQPQHF.